Listed below are T cell receptor beta chains from one sample, sequenced in a study of tumor-infiltrating lymphocytes in primary liver carcinoma. TCRdb redid the calling of the multiplex PCR reads with MiXCR, one entry per CDR3 protein. The table shows 300,000 to 400,000 distinct CDR3 sequences, with roughly two thirds occurring only once. The sequencing input was peripheral blood. These TCRs come from a man aged 40-49 years with primary liver carcinoma and hepatitis B virus infection. Both conserved end residues are part of each CDR3. The D gene is left open where the match is weak. The size field is filled for only some rows; it gives once, few, many or a size class.

clone_size	d_call	j_call	v_call	cdr3_aa	cdr3_nt
.	.	TRBJ2-5	TRBV11-2	CTSSFLSGVQETQYF	TGTACCAGCAGCTTCTTATCAGGAGTCCAAGAGACTCAGTACTTC
.	.	TRBJ2-7	TRBV29-1	CSVEERRTPEYYEQYF	TGCAGCGTTGAAGAACGGCGGACACCCGAGTACTACGAGCAGTATTTC
few	TRBD1	TRBJ2-7	TRBV30	CAWSLYDRGYEQYF	TGTGCCTGGAGTTTATATGACAGGGGGTACGAGCAGTACTTC
.	.	TRBJ2-3	TRBV29-1	CSVEPYSRPDTQYF	TGCAGCGTTGAACCCTATTCACGGCCAGATACGCAGTATTTT
.	.	TRBJ2-7	TRBV7-9	CASSLGARSYEQYF	TGTGCCAGCAGCCTAGGAGCGAGGTCCTACGAGCAGTACTTC
.	.	TRBJ2-7	TRBV18	CASSPLDQGNEQYF	TGTGCCAGCTCACCACTGGATCAGGGAAACGAGCAGTACTTC
many	TRBD1	TRBJ1-1	TRBV4-2	CASSQDDRGTEAFF	TGTGCCAGCAGCCAAGATGACAGGGGCACTGAAGCTTTCTTT
once	.	TRBJ2-3	TRBV28	CASRDYSTETQYF	TGTGCCAGCAGGGACTATTCCACAGAAACGCAGTATTTT
once	TRBD1	TRBJ2-5	TRBV11-2	CASSLDRGKETRYF	TGTGCCAGCAGCCTAGACAGGGGAAAAGAGACCCGGTACTTC
.	.	TRBJ2-1	TRBV11-3	CASSFDDEQFF	TGTGCCAGCAGCTTCGATGATGAGCAGTTCTTC
many	.	TRBJ2-3	TRBV12-3/TRBV12-4	CASSESLKTSTDTQYF	TGTGCCAGCAGTGAATCCCTGAAAACCTCCACAGATACGCAGTATTTT
.	TRBD1	TRBJ1-2	TRBV7-8	CASCLIPQGAYGYTF	TGTGCCAGCTGCTTAATTCCGCAGGGGGCCTATGGCTACACCTTC
many	TRBD1	TRBJ2-1	TRBV5-1	CASSLTSQGALNEQFF	TGCGCCAGCAGCTTGACTAGCCAGGGGGCTTTGAATGAGCAGTTCTTC
.	.	TRBJ2-7	TRBV6-2/TRBV6-3	CVRSLGNMYEQYF	TGTGTCAGGAGCCTGGGGAATATGTACGAGCAGTACTTC
many	.	TRBJ1-1	TRBV6-5	CASRMKNTEAFF	TGTGCCAGCAGAATGAAGAACACTGAAGCTTTCTTT
.	.	TRBJ1-4	TRBV7-8	CASSSPQKDNEKLFF	TGTGCCAGCAGCTCACCCCAAAAAGATAATGAAAAACTGTTTTTT
.	TRBD2	TRBJ2-7	TRBV12-3/TRBV12-4	CASSWAGGRNEQYF	TGTGCCAGCAGTTGGGCGGGAGGCAGGAACGAGCAGTACTTC
many	.	TRBJ1-1	TRBV29-1	CSVELQGGRENTEAFF	TGCAGCGTTGAGCTCCAAGGGGGACGGGAGAACACTGAAGCTTTCTTT
.	.	TRBJ2-5	TRBV11-2	CACSLVPGRETQHF	TGTGCCTGCAGCTTAGTTCCAGGTCGAGAGACCCAGCACTTC
many	.	TRBJ1-3	TRBV6-5	CASSYSQIGGGGNTIYF	TGTGCCAGCAGTTACTCGCAGATCGGGGGCGGCGGAAACACCATATATTTT
.	.	TRBJ2-1	TRBV4-2	CASSQDLGNRYNEQFF	TGTGCCAGCAGCCAAGATCTTGGCAACCGATACAATGAGCAGTTCTTC
.	TRBD2	TRBJ2-7	TRBV11-3	CASSLESGKNYKQYF	TGTGCCAGCAGCTTAGAAAGCGGGAAGAATTACAAGCAGTACTTC
many	TRBD1	TRBJ2-7	TRBV12-3/TRBV12-4	CASRKGTGGFDEQYF	TGTGCCAGCAGAAAAGGGACAGGCGGATTTGACGAGCAGTACTTC
many	TRBD2	TRBJ2-3	TRBV6-2/TRBV6-3	CASRTSRTTDTQYF	TGTGCCAGCAGGACTAGCCGAACCACAGATACGCAGTATTTT
few	.	TRBJ2-5	TRBV6-1	CASSVVGNTMYQETQYF	TGTGCCAGCAGTGTTGTCGGGAACACCATGTACCAAGAGACCCAGTACTTC
.	.	TRBJ2-7	TRBV11-2	CASSSTTRNRLMSLYYEQYF	TGTGCCAGCAGTTCAACAACCCGAAATCGTTTGATGAGCCTATACTACGAACAGTACTTC
.	.	TRBJ2-7	TRBV29-1	CSVTSSSYGQCF	TGCAGCGTGACTTCATCCTCCTACGGGCAGTGCTTC
many	.	TRBJ1-1	TRBV6-6	CASSYQGGSTEAFF	TGTGCCAGCAGTTACCAAGGGGGGAGCACTGAAGCTTTCTTT
.	.	TRBJ2-7	TRBV6-6	CASSHSRRSSYEQYF	TGTGCGAGCAGTCACTCACGCAGGAGCTCCTACGAGCAGTACTTC
many	.	TRBJ2-7	TRBV11-2	CASSFATGLTNYEQYF	TGTGCCAGCAGCTTTGCCACAGGGTTAACAAACTACGAGCAGTACTTC
many	.	TRBJ2-7	TRBV11-2	CASSPDVGASGEQYF	TGTGCCAGCAGCCCAGATGTGGGGGCTTCAGGCGAGCAGTACTTC
.	TRBD1	TRBJ2-1	TRBV11-1	CASSYNRGSDNEQSF	TGTGCCAGCAGCTACAACAGGGGTAGTGACAATGAGCAGTCCTTC
once	TRBD1	TRBJ1-5	TRBV28	CAISSDRGAYSNQPQHF	TGTGCCATCAGTTCGGACAGGGGGGCTTATAGCAATCAGCCCCAGCATTTT
.	TRBD2	TRBJ2-7	TRBV5-4	CARSYTGTRRTEQYF	TGTGCCAGGAGCTATACCGGGACTAGGCGGACCGAGCAGTACTTC
many	.	TRBJ1-1	TRBV6-6	CASSYGRRNTEAFF	TGTGCCAGCAGTTACGGGAGACGTAACACTGAAGCTTTCTTT
.	.	TRBJ1-2	TRBV11-2	CASSPRLYSLLNYGCTF	TGTGCCAGCAGTCCCCGATTGTACAGCCTACTGAACTATGGCTGCACCTTC
many	.	TRBJ2-3	TRBV6-5	CASVKPGSDTQYF	TGTGCCAGCGTTAAACCGGGCTCAGATACGCAGTATTTT
.	.	TRBJ2-7	TRBV7-9	CASSGVYVYEQYF	TGTGCCAGCAGCGGGGTATATGTCTACGAGCAGTACTTC
few	.	TRBJ1-1	TRBV12-3/TRBV12-4	CASSLRVYTEAFF	TGTGCCAGCAGTTTGAGAGTGTACACTGAAGCTTTCTTT
.	.	TRBJ2-3	TRBV14	CASSQIGGRTDTQYF	TGTGCCAGCAGCCAAATTGGGGGGCGGACAGATACGCAGTATTTT
.	.	TRBJ1-6	TRBV10-2	CTSSEGVLVSPLHF	TGCACCAGCAGTGAGGGGGTATTGGTTTCACCCCTCCACTTT
.	.	TRBJ1-2	TRBV18	CASSPQELNYGYTF	TGTGCCAGCTCACCACAAGAACTTAACTATGGCTACACCTTC
many	.	TRBJ2-7	TRBV6-1	CASSGQVEQYF	TGTGCCAGCAGTGGACAGGTCGAGCAGTACTTC
few	.	TRBJ1-4	TRBV6-2/TRBV6-3	CASRKGGTNEKLFF	TGTGCCAGCAGAAAGGGGGGAACTAATGAAAAACTGTTTTTT
.	.	TRBJ2-4	TRBV29-1	CSVEDQVIDIQYF	TGCAGCGTTGAAGATCAGGTGATTGACATTCAGTACTTT
.	.	TRBJ2-3	TRBV11-2	CASSLDPTDTQNF	TGTGCCAGCAGCTTAGATCCGACAGATACACAGAATTTT
.	TRBD2	TRBJ2-6	TRBV11-2	CAGSSGLAGGVGGANVLTF	TGTGCCGGCAGCTCGGGACTAGCGGGGGGGGTAGGTGGGGCCAACGTCCTGACTTTC
.	.	TRBJ2-1	TRBV5-5	CASSLRDSWPYDEQFF	TGTGCTAGCAGCTTGCGGGACAGCTGGCCCTACGATGAGCAGTTCTTC
.	.	TRBJ2-6	TRBV9	CVSIPGGAGANVLTF	TGTGTCAGCATACCCGGCGGGGCTGGGGCCAACGTCCTGACTTTC
.	.	TRBJ2-2	TRBV6-5	CGSSRLPAGELFF	TGTGGTAGCAGTAGACTCCCGGCCGGGGAGCTGTTTTTT
.	.	TRBJ2-5	TRBV6-1	CASSEDLGRQETRYF	TGTGCCAGCAGTGAAGACCTGGGCCGGCAAGAGACCCGGTACTTC
.	.	TRBJ1-2	TRBV6-6	CASSYLGREGDGYTF	TGTGCCAGCAGTTATTTGGGCAGGGAGGGTGACGGCTACACCTTC
.	.	TRBJ1-2	TRBV6-5	CASQGPQSYGYTF	TGTGCCAGCCAGGGACCTCAGAGCTATGGCTACACCTTC
once	.	TRBJ2-7	TRBV11-1	CASSLDRTVFYEQYF	TGTGCCAGCAGCTTAGACAGGACAGTCTTCTACGAGCAGTACTTC
many	.	TRBJ2-7	TRBV6-2/TRBV6-3	CASTRGDSYEQYF	TGTGCCAGCACTCGGGGAGACTCCTACGAGCAGTACTTC
.	.	TRBJ2-5	TRBV5-4	CASSLRRAGEIQYF	TGTGCCAGCAGCTTGCGTAGGGCAGGCGAGATCCAGTACTTC